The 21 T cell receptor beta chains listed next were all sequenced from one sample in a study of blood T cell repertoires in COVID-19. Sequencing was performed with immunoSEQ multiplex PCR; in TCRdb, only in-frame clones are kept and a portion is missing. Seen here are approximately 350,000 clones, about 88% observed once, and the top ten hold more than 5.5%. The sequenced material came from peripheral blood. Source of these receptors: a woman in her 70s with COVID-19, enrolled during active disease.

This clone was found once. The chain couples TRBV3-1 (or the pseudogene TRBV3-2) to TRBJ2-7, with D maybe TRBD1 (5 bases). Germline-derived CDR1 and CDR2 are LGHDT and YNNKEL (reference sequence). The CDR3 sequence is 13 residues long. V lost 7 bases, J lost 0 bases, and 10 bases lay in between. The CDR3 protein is CASTNQGSYEQYF. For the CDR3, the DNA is TGTGCCAGCACCAACCAGGGCTCCTACGAGCAGTACTTC.

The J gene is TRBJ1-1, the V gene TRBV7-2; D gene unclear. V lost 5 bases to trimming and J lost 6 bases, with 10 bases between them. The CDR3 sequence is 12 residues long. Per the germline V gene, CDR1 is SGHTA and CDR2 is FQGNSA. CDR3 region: CASSERGAEAFF. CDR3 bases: TGTGCCAGCAGCGAGAGAGGAGCTGAAGCTTTCTTT.

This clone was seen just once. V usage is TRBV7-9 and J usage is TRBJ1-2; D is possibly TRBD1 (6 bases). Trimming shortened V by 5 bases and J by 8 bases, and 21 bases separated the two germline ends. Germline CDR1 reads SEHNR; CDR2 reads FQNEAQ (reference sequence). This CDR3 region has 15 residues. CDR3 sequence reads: CASSPQGTGIGGYTF. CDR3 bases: TGTGCCAGCAGCCCCCAAGGAACAGGGATCGGGGGCTACACCTTC.

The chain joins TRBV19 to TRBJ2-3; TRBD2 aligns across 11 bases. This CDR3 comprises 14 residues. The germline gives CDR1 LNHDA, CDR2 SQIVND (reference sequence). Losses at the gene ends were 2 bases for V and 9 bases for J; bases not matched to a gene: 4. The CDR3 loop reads CASSISLAGGTQYF. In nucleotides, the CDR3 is TGTGCCAGTAGTATAAGTCTAGCGGGGGGAACGCAGTATTTT.

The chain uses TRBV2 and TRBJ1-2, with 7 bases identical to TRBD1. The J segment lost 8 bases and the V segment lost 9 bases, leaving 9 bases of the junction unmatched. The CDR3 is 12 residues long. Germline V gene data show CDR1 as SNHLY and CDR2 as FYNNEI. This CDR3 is CARRQTGHGYTF. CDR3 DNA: TGTGCCAGGAGACAGACAGGGCACGGCTACACCTTC.

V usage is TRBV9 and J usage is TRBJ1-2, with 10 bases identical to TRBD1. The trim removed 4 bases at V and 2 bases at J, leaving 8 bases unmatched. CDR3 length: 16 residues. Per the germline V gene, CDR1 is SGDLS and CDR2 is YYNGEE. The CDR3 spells CASSPVPGQGNYGYTF. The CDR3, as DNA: TGTGCCAGCAGCCCAGTCCCGGGACAGGGGAACTATGGCTACACCTTC.

The CDR3 DNA follows: TGTGCCAGCAGTGTGAGCGGTGAGACCCAGTACTTC. Translation: CASSVSGETQYF. The gene calls are TRBV2 and TRBJ2-5; possible D gene TRBD2, 5 bases. The CDR3 has 12 amino acids. V lost 4 bases, J lost 5 bases, and 8 bases lay in between. Looked up from germline, CDR1 is SNHLY and CDR2 is FYNNEI.

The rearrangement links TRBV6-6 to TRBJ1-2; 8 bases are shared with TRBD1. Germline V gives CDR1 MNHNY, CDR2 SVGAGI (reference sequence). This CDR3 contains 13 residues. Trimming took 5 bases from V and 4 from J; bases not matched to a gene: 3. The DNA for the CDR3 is TGTGCCAGCAGTAAACAGGGGGGCTATGGCTACACCTTC. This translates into CASSKQGGYGYTF.

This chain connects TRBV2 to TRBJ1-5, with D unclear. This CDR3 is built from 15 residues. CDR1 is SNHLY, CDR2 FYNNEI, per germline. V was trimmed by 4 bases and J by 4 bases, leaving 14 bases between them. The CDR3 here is CASSAEGLLNQPQHF. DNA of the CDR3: TGTGCCAGCAGTGCGGAGGGTCTCTTGAATCAGCCCCAGCATTTT.

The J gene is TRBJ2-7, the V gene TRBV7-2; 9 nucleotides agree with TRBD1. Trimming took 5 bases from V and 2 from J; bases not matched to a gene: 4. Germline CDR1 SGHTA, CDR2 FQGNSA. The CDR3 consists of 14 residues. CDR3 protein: CASSADRGPYEQYF. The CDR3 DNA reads TGTGCCAGCAGCGCGGACAGGGGTCCCTACGAGCAGTACTTC.

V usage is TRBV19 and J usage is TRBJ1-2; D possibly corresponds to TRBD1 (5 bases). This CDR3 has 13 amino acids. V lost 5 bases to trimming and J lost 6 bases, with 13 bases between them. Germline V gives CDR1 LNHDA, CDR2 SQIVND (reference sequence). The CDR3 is CASSSRQNDGYTF. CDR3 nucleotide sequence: TGTGCCAGTAGTTCCCGACAGAACGATGGCTACACCTTC.

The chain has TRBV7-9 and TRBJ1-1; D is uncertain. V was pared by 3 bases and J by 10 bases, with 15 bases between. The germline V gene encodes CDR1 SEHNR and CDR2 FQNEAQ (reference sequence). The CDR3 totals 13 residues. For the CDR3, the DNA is TGTGCCAGCAGCTTGAAGAGGGAAACCGGAGCTTTCTTT. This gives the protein CASSLKRETGAFF.

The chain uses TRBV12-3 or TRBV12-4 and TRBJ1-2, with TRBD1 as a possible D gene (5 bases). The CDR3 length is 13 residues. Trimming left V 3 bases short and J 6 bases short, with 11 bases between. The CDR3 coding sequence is TGTGCCAGCAGTTTCAGGCGGGGCGATGGCTACACCTTC. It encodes CASSFRRGDGYTF.

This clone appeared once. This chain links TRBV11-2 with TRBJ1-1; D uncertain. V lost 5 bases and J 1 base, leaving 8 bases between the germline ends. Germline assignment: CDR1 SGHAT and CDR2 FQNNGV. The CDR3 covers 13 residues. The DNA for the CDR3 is TGTGCCAGCAGCCAACAGTCGAACACTGAAGCTTTCTTT. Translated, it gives CASSQQSNTEAFF.

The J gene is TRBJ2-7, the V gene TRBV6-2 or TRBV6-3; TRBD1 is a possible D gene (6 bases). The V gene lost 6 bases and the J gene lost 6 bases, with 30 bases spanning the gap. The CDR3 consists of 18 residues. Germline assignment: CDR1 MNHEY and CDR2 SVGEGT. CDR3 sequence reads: CASSPHGVEGTTVCEQYF. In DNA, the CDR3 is TGTGCCAGCAGCCCTCACGGGGTTGAGGGGACAACCGTTTGCGAGCAGTACTTC.

CDR3 nucleotides: TGTGCCAGCAGCCCCGAGTCAGGGTCAGGATCTGGAAACACCATATATTTT. Translated, it gives CASSPESGSGSGNTIYF. The rearrangement joins TRBV7-6 to TRBJ1-3; D possibly corresponds to TRBD1 (5 bases). The V end lost 5 bases, the J end lost 1 base, and 18 bases lay between the germline ends. The CDR3 has 17 residues. CDR1 is SGHVS and CDR2 is FNYEAQ in the germline V gene.

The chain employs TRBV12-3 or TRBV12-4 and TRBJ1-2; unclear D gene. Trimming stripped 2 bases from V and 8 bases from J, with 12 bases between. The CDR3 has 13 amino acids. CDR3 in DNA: TGTGCCAGCAGTTTACGCCAGGTCGGCGGCTACACCTTC. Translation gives CASSLRQVGGYTF.

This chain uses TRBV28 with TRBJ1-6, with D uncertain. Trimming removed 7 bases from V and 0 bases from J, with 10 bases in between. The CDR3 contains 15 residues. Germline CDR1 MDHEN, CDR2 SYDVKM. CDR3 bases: TGTGCCAGCACCTCGCCCAGCTCCTATAATTCACCCCTCCACTTT. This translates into CASTSPSSYNSPLHF.

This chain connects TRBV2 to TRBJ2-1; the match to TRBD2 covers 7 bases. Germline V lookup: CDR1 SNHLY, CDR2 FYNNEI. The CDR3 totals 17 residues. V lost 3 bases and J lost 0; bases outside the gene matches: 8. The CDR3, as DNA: TGTGCCAGCAGTGATAGCGGGCGGAAATCCTCCTACAATGAGCAGTTCTTC. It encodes CASSDSGRKSSYNEQFF.

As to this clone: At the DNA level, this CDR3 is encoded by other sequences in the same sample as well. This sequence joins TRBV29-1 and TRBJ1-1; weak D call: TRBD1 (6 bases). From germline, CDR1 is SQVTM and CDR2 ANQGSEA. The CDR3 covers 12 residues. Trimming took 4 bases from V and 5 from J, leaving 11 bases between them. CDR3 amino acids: CSVGGGGTEAFF. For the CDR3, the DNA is TGCAGCGTTGGGGGGGGCGGAACTGAAGCTTTCTTT.

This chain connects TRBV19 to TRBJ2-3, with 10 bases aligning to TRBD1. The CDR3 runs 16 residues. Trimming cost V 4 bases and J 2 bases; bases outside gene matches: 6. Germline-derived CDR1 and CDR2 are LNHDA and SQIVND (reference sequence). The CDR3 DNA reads TGTGCCAGTAGTAGACAGGGGGCATATAACACAGATACGCAGTATTTT. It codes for CASSRQGAYNTDTQYF.